The 14 T cell receptor beta chains given below trace back to one sample, sequenced in a study of blood T cell repertoires in COVID-19. Sequenced by immunoSEQ multiplex PCR; TCRdb stores in-frame clones only, minus some. The sample comprises 390,000 or so clones, around four fifths of which are singletons, and roughly 5.1% rests with the top ten. Material for sequencing was PBMCs or T cells enriched from blood (not recorded which). These receptors all come from a woman aged 50 to 65 who had recovered from COVID-19.

This CDR3 reads CSFRKGHNTDTQYF. The DNA for the CDR3 is TGCAGCTTTCGCAAGGGACACAACACAGATACGCAGTATTTT. The chain employs TRBV29-1 and TRBJ2-3; weak D call: TRBD1 (6 bases). CDR3 length: 14 amino acids. Trimming removed 8 bases from V and 2 bases from J, with 17 bases in between. Germline V gene sequence: CDR1 SQVTM, CDR2 ANQGSEA.

This chain connects TRBV10-3 to TRBJ1-1; D is unclear. In germline, CDR1 is ENHRY, CDR2 SYGVKD. This CDR3 region has 18 residues. V lost 1 base to trimming and J lost 6 bases, with 24 bases between them. CDR3 region: CAISEFRDAAGRRAEAFF. CDR3 sequence (DNA): TGTGCCATCAGTGAGTTTCGAGATGCGGCGGGGAGGCGGGCTGAAGCTTTCTTT.

V and J are TRBV6-6 and TRBJ1-4, with D tentatively TRBD1 (6 bases). This CDR3 comprises 18 residues. Germline V CDR1 and CDR2: MNHNY, SVGAGI (reference sequence). Between the trimmed V and J ends, which lost 6 bases and 3 bases, there was a span of 23 bases. The CDR3: CASRRQVWNPTSNEKLFF. The CDR3 DNA follows: TGTGCCAGCAGACGACAGGTGTGGAACCCGACGTCTAATGAAAAACTGTTTTTT.

The V and J genes are TRBV6-2 or TRBV6-3 and TRBJ2-7, with D unresolved. Germline V lookup: CDR1 MNHEY, CDR2 SVGEGT. Trimming took 2 bases from V and 7 from J, leaving 6 bases between them. This CDR3 contains 11 residues. This CDR3 reads CASSYAEEQYF. CDR3 in DNA: TGTGCCAGCAGTTACGCAGAAGAGCAGTACTTC.

This chain links TRBV27 with TRBJ2-7, with 8 positions matching TRBD1. Losses at the gene ends were 3 bases for V and 4 bases for J; bases not matched to a gene: 5. This CDR3 has 14 amino acids. CDR1 is MNHEY and CDR2 is SMNVEV in the germline V gene (reference sequence). The CDR3 sequence is CASSLTGEWYEQYF. The CDR3 DNA is TGTGCCAGCAGTTTGACAGGGGAGTGGTACGAGCAGTACTTC.

This chain joins TRBV4-1 and TRBJ2-7; D may be TRBD2 (6 bases). Germline values: CDR1 MGHRA, CDR2 YSYEKL. The CDR3 loop spans 14 amino acids. V lost 4 bases and J 6 bases, leaving 16 bases between the germline ends. CDR3: CASSLRGSSSEQYF. The CDR3 region has the DNA TGCGCCAGCAGCCTACGGGGGTCAAGTTCCGAGCAGTACTTC.

This clone occurred a few times. The chain couples TRBV9 to TRBJ1-1, with a possible D match to TRBD1 (5 bases). CDR1 and CDR2 from the germline V gene are SGDLS and YYNGEE. The CDR3 totals 14 residues. Trimming pared 3 bases from V and 0 bases from J, leaving 9 bases between. CDR3 residues: CASSGDSLNTEAFF. DNA of the CDR3: TGTGCCAGCAGCGGTGACAGCTTGAACACTGAAGCTTTCTTT.

V is TRBV2 and J is TRBJ1-1; no definite D call. CDR3 size: 12 residues. The ends were cut back, 6 bases at V and 9 bases at J, with 14 bases in the middle. CDR1 is SNHLY, CDR2 FYNNEI, per germline. The CDR3 region is CASSQIPGKAFF. In nucleotides, the CDR3 is TGTGCCAGCAGCCAAATACCGGGGAAAGCTTTCTTT.

The count of this clone is one. The chain links TRBV6-5 to TRBJ1-2; no clear D. The germline V gene has CDR1 MNHEY and CDR2 SVGAGI. Trimming pared 8 bases from V and 8 bases from J, leaving 12 bases between. This CDR3 contains 11 residues. CDR3 nucleotide sequence: TGTGCCAGCGGCTGGAGTCGGGGCTACACCTTC. Its protein is CASGWSRGYTF.

The rearrangement links TRBV19 to TRBJ1-2, with a possible D match to TRBD1 (6 bases). There are 14 residues in the CDR3. Trimming pared 7 bases from V and 3 bases from J, leaving 15 bases between. Germline CDR1 is LNHDA and CDR2 is SQIVND (reference sequence). The CDR3, as DNA: TGTGCCAGTATGGGGGCTGGCTTTTACTATGGCTACACCTTC. Its translation: CASMGAGFYYGYTF.

The chain uses TRBV7-2 and TRBJ1-6; 7 bases line up with TRBD1. The CDR3 has 15 amino acids. The germline CDR1 and CDR2 sequences are SGHTA and FQGNSA. The ends lost 5 bases at V and 11 bases at J; junction bases unmatched: 12. The CDR3 DNA is TGTGCCAGCAGCCCCGGCCGACAGGGCTTGACACCCCTCCACTTT. This encodes CASSPGRQGLTPLHF.

This clone was seen just once. The chain combines TRBV2 with TRBJ2-1, with 14 bases matching TRBD2. The V gene's germline CDR1 is SNHLY and CDR2 FYNNEI. The CDR3 has 16 amino acids. The trim removed 6 bases at V and 5 bases at J, leaving 6 bases unmatched. CDR3 residues: CASSAGLAGVHNEQFF. CDR3 in DNA: TGTGCCAGCAGCGCGGGACTAGCGGGAGTCCACAATGAGCAGTTCTTC.

The rearrangement joins TRBV11-1 to TRBJ1-1, with D uncertain. Trimming cost V 2 bases and J 7 bases, with 8 bases left between them. This CDR3 is built from 12 residues. The germline V gene encodes CDR1 SGHAT and CDR2 FQDESV (reference sequence). The CDR3 DNA follows: TGTGCCAGCAGCTTAAACCAGCGTGAAGCTTTCTTT. It yields the protein CASSLNQREAFF.

The chain couples TRBV7-6 to TRBJ1-1; 7 bases fit TRBD1. The germline V gene encodes CDR1 SGHVS and CDR2 FNYEAQ. V lost 3 bases, J lost 0 bases, and 13 bases stayed unmatched. The CDR3 runs to 18 residues. Here the CDR3 reads CASSLLHFPGQLNTEAFF. CDR3 coding DNA: TGTGCCAGCAGCTTGCTTCATTTTCCGGGACAGCTGAACACTGAAGCTTTCTTT.